This T cell receptor (beta chain) was documented in a study of cytomegalovirus exposure and HLA in healthy donors. The CDR3 is made up of 17 amino acids. Between the trimmed V and J ends, which lost 0 bases and 7 bases, there was a span of 19 bases. CDR1 SGHVS and CDR2 FQNEAQ come from the germline V gene. Whole-study findings and limits: Most TCR sequences were uncommon, yet certain public TCRs appeared in many donors. With high specificity and sensitivity, the classifier reportedly diagnosed cytomegalovirus status.

Notes on this clone: What it recognizes is unknown.

PCR was performed using 60 Vbeta and 13 Jbeta primers. TCRdb keeps only in-frame clones here, not all; method: immunoSEQ multiplex PCR. The sample consists of roughly 150,000 clones, 80% to 85% of them appearing once. The sequence was collected from a girl aged 2-10 years in good health and CMV-seropositive. Sequenced sample: PBMCs. The rearrangement uses TRBV7-8 and TRBJ2-1, with D possibly TRBD1 on 7 matching bases. The CDR3, as DNA: TGTGCCAGCAGCTTAGCGCCGAAGGGGGCCCGGGGGAATGAGCAGTTCTTC. This translates into CASSLAPKGARGNEQFF.